This T cell receptor (beta chain) was identified in a study of T cell responses to AZD1222 COVID-19 vaccine. Study findings and constraints: Reportedly, nearly half of unique spike TCRs recognized epitopes outside B.1.351/B.1.1.7 mutations. Donors were mostly white British, more females; clonal diversity possibly underestimated.

Pooled samples include second doses given at about 4 or 12 weeks. For this clone: The antigen remains undetermined.

TCRdb's table, derived via immunoSEQ multiplex PCR, lists solely in-frame clones and lacks some. Of more than 80,000 clones listed, about 90% are singletons. CDR1 and CDR2 (germline): MNHEY, SVGAGI. This CDR3 is 15 amino acids long. V was clipped by 5 bases and J by 1 base, with 14 bases between them. The chain combines TRBV6-5 with TRBJ1-2; possibly TRBD1 for D (6 bases). This TCR derives from an adult who received the AZD1222 COVID-19 vaccine. This material consisted of peripheral blood, taken 28 days after the second AZD1222 dose. The chain's CDR3 is CASSKTGSHNYGYTF. As DNA, the CDR3 is TGTGCCAGCAGTAAAACAGGGTCCCATAACTATGGCTACACCTTC.